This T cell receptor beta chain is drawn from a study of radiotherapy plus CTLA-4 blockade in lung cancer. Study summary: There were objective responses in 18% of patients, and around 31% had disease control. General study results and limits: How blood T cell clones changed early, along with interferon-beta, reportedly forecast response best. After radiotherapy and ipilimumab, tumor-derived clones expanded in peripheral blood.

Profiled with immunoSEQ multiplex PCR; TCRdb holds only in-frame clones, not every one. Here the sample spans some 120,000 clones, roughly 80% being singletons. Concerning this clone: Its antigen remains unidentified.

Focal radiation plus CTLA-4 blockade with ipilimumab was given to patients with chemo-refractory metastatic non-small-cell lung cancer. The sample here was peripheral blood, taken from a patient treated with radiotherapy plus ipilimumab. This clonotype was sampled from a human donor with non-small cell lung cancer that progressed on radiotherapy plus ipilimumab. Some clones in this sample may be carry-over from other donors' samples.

The CDR3: CATSRDGLRGTEAFF. CDR3 DNA sequence: TGTGCCACCAGCAGAGATGGCCTCCGTGGCACTGAAGCTTTCTTT. The gene calls are TRBV15 and TRBJ1-1; D gene unclear. Germline assignment: CDR1 LNHNV and CDR2 YYDKDF (reference sequence). V gave up 0 bases and J gave up 4 bases, with 12 bases separating them. The CDR3 loop spans 15 amino acids.